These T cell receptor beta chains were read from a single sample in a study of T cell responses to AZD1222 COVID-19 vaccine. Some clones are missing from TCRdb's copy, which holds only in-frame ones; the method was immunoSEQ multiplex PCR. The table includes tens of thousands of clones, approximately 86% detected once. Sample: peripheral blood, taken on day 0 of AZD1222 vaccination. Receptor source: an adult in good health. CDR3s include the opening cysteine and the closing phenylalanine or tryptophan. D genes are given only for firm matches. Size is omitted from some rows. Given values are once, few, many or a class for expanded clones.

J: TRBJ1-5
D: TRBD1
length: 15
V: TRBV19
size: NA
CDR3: CASSRDRGLGQPQHF
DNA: TGTGCCAGTAGTAGGGACAGGGGCCTCGGTCAACCCCAGCATTTT

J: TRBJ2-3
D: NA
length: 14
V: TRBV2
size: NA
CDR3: CASSTRNGTDTQYF
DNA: TGTGCCAGCAGTACCCGGAACGGCACAGATACGCAGTATTTT

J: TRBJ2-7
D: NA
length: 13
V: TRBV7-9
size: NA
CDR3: CASSSTRDYAQYF
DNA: TGTGCCAGCAGCTCTACAAGGGATTACGCGCAGTACTTC

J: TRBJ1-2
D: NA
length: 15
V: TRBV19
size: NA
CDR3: CASRTTGPSIYGYTF
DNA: TGTGCCAGTAGGACAACGGGACCCTCAATCTATGGCTACACCTTC

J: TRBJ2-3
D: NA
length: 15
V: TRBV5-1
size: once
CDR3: CASSLEGRLIDTQYF
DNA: TGCGCCAGCAGCTTGGAGGGTAGGCTAATAGATACGCAGTATTTT

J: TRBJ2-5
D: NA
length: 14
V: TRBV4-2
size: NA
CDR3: CASSQGTGEETQYF
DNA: TGTGCCAGCAGCCAAGGAACGGGAGAAGAGACCCAGTACTTC

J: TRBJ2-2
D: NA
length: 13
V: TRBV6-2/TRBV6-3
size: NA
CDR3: CASSFISSGELFF
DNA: TGTGCCAGCAGTTTCATTAGTTCCGGGGAGCTGTTTTTT

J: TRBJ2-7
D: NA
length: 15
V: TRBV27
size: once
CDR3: CASSLSPGRPAAQYF
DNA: TGTGCCAGCAGTTTATCGCCGGGACGACCAGCGGCGCAGTACTTC

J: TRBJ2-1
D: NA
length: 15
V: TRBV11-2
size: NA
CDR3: CASSLVSGVSDEQFF
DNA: TGTGCCAGCAGCTTAGTTTCAGGGGTATCAGATGAGCAGTTCTTC

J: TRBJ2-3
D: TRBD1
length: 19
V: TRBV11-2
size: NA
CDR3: CASSLRRDGTGGSTDTQYF
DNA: TGTGCCAGCAGCTTAAGGCGAGATGGGACAGGGGGTTCCACAGATACGCAGTATTTT

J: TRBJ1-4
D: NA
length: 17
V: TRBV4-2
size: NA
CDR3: CASSQLLRLATNEKLFF
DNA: TGTGCCAGCAGCCAACTACTCCGGCTTGCAACTAATGAAAAACTGTTTTTT

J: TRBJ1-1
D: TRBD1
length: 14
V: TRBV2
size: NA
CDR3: CASSEAGGGTEAFF
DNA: TGTGCCAGCAGTGAGGCAGGGGGCGGCACTGAAGCTTTCTTT

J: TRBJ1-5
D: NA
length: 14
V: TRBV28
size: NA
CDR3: CASSLTGFGQPQHF
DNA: TGTGCCAGCAGTTTAACGGGATTTGGTCAGCCCCAGCATTTT

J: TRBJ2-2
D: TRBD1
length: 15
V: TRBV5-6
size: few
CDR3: CASSGTEADTGELFF
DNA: TGTGCCAGCAGCGGGACAGAAGCCGACACCGGGGAGCTGTTTTTT

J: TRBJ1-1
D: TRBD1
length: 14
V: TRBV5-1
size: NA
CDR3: CASSLTGEVTEAFF
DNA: TGCGCCAGCAGCTTGACAGGGGAAGTCACTGAAGCTTTCTTT

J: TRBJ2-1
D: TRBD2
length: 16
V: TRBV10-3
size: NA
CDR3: CAISESGSSGSVEQFF
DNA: TGTGCCATCAGTGAGTCGGGTAGTAGCGGGAGCGTTGAGCAGTTCTTC

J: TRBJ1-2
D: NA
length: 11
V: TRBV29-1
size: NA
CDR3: CSVHLANGYTF
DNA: TGCAGCGTTCATCTGGCCAATGGCTACACCTTC

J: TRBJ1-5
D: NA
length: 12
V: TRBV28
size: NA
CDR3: CASSWGNQPQHF
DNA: TGTGCCAGCAGTTGGGGAAATCAGCCCCAGCATTTT

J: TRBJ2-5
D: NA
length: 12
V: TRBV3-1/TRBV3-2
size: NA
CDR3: CASPGGEETQYF
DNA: TGTGCCAGCCCTGGTGGGGAAGAGACCCAGTACTTC

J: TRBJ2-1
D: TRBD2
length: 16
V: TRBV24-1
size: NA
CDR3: CATSETSASSYNEQFF
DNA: TGTGCCACCAGTGAGACTAGCGCAAGCTCCTACAATGAGCAGTTCTTC

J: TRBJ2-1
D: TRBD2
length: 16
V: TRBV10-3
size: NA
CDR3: CAISGGLAGAYNEQFF
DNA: TGTGCCATCAGTGGGGGACTAGCGGGAGCCTACAATGAGCAGTTCTTC

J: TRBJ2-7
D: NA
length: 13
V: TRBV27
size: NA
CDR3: CASRFSDSYEQYF
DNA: TGTGCCAGCAGATTCTCGGACAGTTACGAGCAGTACTTC

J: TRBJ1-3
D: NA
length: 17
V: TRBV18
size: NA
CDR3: CASSPKTAGARGNTIYF
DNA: TGTGCCAGCTCACCTAAAACCGCGGGGGCGCGGGGAAACACCATATATTTT

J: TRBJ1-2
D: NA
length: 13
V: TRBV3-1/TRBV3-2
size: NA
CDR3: CASSQDQGRGYTF
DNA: TGTGCCAGCAGCCAAGATCAAGGTCGGGGCTACACCTTC

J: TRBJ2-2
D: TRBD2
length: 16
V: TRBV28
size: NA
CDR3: CASSLLQTSSPGELFF
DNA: TGTGCCAGCAGTTTATTGCAGACTAGCAGCCCCGGGGAGCTGTTTTTT

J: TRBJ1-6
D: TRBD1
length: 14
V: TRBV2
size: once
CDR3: CATTTTGGYSPLHF
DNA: TGTGCCACCACAACGACAGGGGGCTATTCACCCCTCCACTTT

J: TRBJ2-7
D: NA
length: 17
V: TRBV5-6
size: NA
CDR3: CASSLDGLASLASEQYF
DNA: TGTGCCAGCAGCTTGGACGGGCTGGCCTCACTAGCTTCGGAGCAGTACTTC

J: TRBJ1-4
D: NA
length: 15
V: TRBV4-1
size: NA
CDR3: CASSQEQETNEKLFF
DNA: TGCGCCAGCAGCCAAGAACAGGAAACTAATGAAAAACTGTTTTTT

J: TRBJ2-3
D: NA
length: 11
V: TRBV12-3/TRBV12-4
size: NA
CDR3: CASSTGTSGYF
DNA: TGTGCCAGCAGTACCGGGACATCGGGGTATTTT

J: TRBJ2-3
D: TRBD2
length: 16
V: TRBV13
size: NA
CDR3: CASSARGSGRSDTQYF
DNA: TGTGCCAGCAGCGCCAGGGGTAGCGGGAGGTCAGATACGCAGTATTTT

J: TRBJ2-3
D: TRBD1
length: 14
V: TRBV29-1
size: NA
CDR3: CSVLRQGGTDTQYF
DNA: TGCAGCGTTCTTAGACAGGGCGGCACAGATACGCAGTATTTT

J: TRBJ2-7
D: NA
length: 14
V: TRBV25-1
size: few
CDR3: CASRETGTMGEQYF
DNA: TGTGCCAGCAGAGAGACAGGGACTATGGGCGAGCAGTACTTC

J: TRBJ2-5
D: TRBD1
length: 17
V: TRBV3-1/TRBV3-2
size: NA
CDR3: CASSQSGTGMLRETQYF
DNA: TGTGCCAGCAGCCAATCCGGGACAGGAATGTTGCGGGAGACCCAGTACTTC

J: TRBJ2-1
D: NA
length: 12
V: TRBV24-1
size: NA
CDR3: CATSDNHNEQFF
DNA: TGTGCCACCAGTGATAACCACAATGAGCAGTTCTTC

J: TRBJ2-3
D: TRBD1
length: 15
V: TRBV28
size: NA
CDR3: CASSTLGQGSDTQYF
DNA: TGTGCCAGCAGTACGTTAGGACAGGGCTCAGATACGCAGTATTTT

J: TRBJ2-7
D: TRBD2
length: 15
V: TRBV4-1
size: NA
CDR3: CASSSGLAGTYEQYF
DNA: TGCGCCAGCAGCAGCGGACTAGCGGGAACCTACGAGCAGTACTTC

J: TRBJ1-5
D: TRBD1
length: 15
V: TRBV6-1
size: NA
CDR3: CASSEDRGTYQPQHF
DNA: TGTGCCAGCAGTGAGGACAGGGGAACCTATCAGCCCCAGCATTTT

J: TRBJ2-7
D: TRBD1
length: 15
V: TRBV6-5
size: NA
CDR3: CASSYSGTGAFEQYF
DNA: TGTGCCAGCAGTTACTCCGGGACAGGAGCCTTCGAGCAGTACTTC

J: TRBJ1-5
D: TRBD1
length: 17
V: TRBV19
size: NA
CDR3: CASSIGGTGVLNQPQHF
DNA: TGTGCCAGTAGTATAGGTGGGACAGGGGTTCTAAATCAGCCCCAGCATTTT

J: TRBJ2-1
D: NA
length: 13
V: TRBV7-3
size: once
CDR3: CASSPRDGGKQFF
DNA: TGTGCCAGCAGCCCCAGGGACGGGGGCAAGCAGTTCTTC

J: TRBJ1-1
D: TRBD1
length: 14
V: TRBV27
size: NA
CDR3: CASTKQGAFTEAFF
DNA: TGTGCCAGCACCAAACAGGGGGCTTTCACTGAAGCTTTCTTT

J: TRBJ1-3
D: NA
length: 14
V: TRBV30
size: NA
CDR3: CAWTHGPGRNTIYF
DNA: TGTGCCTGGACCCACGGGCCAGGGAGGAACACCATATATTTT

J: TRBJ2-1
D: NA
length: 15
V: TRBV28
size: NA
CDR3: CASSLVRQGDDEQFF
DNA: TGTGCCAGCAGTTTAGTCAGGCAGGGTGACGATGAGCAGTTCTTC

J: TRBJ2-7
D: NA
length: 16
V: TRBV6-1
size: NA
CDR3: CASSDFPSTIFYEQYF
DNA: TGTGCCAGCAGTGACTTTCCGTCGACTATTTTCTACGAGCAGTACTTC

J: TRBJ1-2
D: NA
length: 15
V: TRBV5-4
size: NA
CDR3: CASSLYHREDYGYTF
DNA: TGTGCCAGCAGCTTGTATCACAGGGAGGACTATGGCTACACCTTC

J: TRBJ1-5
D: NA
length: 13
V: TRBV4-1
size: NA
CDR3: CASSQTGDQPQHF
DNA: TGCGCCAGCAGCCAGACGGGTGATCAGCCCCAGCATTTT

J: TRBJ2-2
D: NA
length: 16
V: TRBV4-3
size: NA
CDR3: CASSQDLSGNTGELFF
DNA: TGCGCCAGCAGCCAAGATCTTAGCGGGAACACCGGGGAGCTGTTTTTT

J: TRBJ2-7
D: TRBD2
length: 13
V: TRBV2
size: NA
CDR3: CASSGTSGDEQYF
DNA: TGTGCCAGCAGCGGGACTAGCGGGGACGAGCAGTACTTC

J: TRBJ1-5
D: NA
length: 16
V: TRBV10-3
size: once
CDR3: CAISEGTPGGSQPQHF
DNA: TGTGCCATCAGTGAGGGGACGCCCGGAGGGAGTCAGCCCCAGCATTTT

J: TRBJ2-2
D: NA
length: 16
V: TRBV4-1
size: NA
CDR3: CASSQESGTVDGELFF
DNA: TGCGCCAGCAGCCAAGAGTCGGGGACGGTAGACGGGGAGCTGTTTTTT

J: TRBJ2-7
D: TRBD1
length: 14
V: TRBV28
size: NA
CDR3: CASSMRTGKNEQYF
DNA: TGTGCCAGCAGTATGAGGACAGGGAAAAACGAGCAGTACTTC

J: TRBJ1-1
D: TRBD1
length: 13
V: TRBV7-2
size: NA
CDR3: CASSPGQGTEAFF
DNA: TGTGCCAGCAGCCCGGGACAGGGAACTGAAGCTTTCTTT

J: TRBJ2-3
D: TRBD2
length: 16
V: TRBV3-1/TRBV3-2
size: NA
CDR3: CASTLTSGSSTDTQYF
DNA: TGTGCCAGCACCCTGACTAGCGGGTCTAGCACAGATACGCAGTATTTT